The clone carrying this TCR beta chain was seen just once. Its target is not known. This entry belongs to a study of somatic mutations in cytotoxic T cells in rheumatoid arthritis. General study results and limits: Measured CD8+ T-cell clonality, a value compared between rheumatoid arthritis patients and age-matched healthy controls, did not differ significantly. No age-related increase in CD8+ clonality was seen in healthy controls, but one was seen in rheumatoid arthritis patients. A largest CD8+ clone above 20% of CD8+ cells occurred in about an eighth of the roughly 60 patients.

The assay was immunoSEQ multiplex PCR, and TCRdb's table has in-frame clones only and misses some. The sample shows about 10,000 clones, about four fifths of them seen only once. Trimming pared 4 bases from V and 6 bases from J, leaving 7 bases between. Germline V gives CDR1 SGHRS, CDR2 YFSETQ. This CDR3 is 11 amino acids long. The receptor's source is a woman between 45 and 65 years old in good health. This rearrangement joins TRBV5-1 to TRBJ1-1; D is perhaps TRBD1 (5 bases). Sequencing input: CD8+ T cells sorted from blood. The DNA for the CDR3 is TGCGCCAGCAGCGCGGGACCTGAAGCTTTCTTT. This encodes CASSAGPEAFF.